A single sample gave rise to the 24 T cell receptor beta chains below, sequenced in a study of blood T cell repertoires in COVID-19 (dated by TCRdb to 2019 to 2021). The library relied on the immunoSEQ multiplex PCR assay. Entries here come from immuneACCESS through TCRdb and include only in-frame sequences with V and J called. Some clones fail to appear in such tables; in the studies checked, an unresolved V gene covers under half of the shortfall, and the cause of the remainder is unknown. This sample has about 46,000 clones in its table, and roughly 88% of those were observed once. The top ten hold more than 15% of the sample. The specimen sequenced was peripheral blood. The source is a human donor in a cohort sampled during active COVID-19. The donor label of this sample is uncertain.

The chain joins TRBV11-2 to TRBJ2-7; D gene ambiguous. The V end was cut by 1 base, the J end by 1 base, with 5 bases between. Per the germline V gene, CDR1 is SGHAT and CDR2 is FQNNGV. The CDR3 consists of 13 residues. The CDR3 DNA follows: TGTGCCAGCAGCTTAGGGAGTTCCTACGAGCAGTACTTC. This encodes CASSLGSSYEQYF.

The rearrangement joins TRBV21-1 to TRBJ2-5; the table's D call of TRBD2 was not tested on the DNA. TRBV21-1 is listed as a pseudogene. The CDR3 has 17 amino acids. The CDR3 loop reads CAIQTTFPSSGKETQYF. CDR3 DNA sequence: TGTGCCATCCAGACGACCTTTCCGAGTAGCGGTAAGGAGACCCAGTACTTC.

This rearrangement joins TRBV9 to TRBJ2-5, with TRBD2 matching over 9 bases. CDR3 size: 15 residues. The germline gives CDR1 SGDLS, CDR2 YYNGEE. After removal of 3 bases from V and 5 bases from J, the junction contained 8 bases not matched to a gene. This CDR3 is CASSAPRGGPETQYF. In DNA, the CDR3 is TGTGCCAGCAGCGCTCCGCGGGGGGGGCCGGAGACCCAGTACTTC. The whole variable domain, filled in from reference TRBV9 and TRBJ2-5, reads DSGVTQTPKHLITATGQRVTLRCSPRSGDLSVYWYQQSLDQGLQFLIQYYNGEERAKGNILERFSAQQFPDLHSELNLSSLELGDSALYFCASSAPRGGPETQYFGPGTRLLVL.

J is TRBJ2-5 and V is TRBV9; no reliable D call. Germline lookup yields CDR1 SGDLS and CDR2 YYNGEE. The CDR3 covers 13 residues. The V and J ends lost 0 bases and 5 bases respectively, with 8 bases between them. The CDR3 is CASSVGSMETQYF. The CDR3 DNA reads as TGTGCCAGCAGCGTAGGTTCCATGGAGACCCAGTACTTC. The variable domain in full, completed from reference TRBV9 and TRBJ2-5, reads DSGVTQTPKHLITATGQRVTLRCSPRSGDLSVYWYQQSLDQGLQFLIQYYNGEERAKGNILERFSAQQFPDLHSELNLSSLELGDSALYFCASSVGSMETQYFGPGTRLLVL.

This chain's CDR3 is CASSPRRDSLPNTEAFF. The CDR3 DNA follows: TGTGCCAGCTCACCACGCCGGGACAGCCTCCCGAACACTGAAGCTTTCTTT. This rearrangement joins TRBV18 to TRBJ1-1, with 7 bases identical to TRBD1. V trimming: 1 base; J trimming: 1 base; junction bases outside the gene matches: 9. The length of the CDR3 is 17 residues. In germline, CDR1 is KGHSH, CDR2 LQKENI. Full variable domain (remainder filled in from reference TRBV18 and TRBJ1-1): NAGVMQNPRHLVRRRGQEARLRCSPMKGHSHVYWYRQLPEEGLKFMVYLQKENIIDESGMPKERFSAEFPKEGPSILRIQQVVRGDSAAYFCASSPRRDSLPNTEAFFGQGTRLTVV.

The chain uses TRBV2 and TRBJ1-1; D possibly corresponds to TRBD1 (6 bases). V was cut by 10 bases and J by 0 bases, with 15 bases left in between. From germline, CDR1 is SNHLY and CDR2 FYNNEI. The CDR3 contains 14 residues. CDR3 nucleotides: TGTGCCACCCAACAGGGCTTTATGAACACTGAAGCTTTCTTT. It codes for CATQQGFMNTEAFF.

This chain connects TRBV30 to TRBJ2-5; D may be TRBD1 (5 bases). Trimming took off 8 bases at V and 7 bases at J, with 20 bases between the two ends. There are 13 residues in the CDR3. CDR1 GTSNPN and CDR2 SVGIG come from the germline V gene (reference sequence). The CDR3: CALTTGGGGTQYF. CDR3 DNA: TGTGCCCTAACAACAGGTGGTGGTGGGACCCAGTACTTC.

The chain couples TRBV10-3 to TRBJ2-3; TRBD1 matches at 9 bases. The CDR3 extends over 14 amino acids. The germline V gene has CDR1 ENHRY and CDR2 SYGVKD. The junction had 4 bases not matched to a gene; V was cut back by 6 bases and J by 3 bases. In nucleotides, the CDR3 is TGTGCCATCAGGTCGGGACAGGGAACAGATACGCAGTATTTT. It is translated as CAIRSGQGTDTQYF.

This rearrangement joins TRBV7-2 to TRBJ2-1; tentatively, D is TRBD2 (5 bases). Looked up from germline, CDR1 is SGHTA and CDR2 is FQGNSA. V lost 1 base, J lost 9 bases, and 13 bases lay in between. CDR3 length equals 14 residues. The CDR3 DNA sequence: TGTGCCAGCAGCTTAGATCTAGCTTGGAGTGAGCAGTTCTTC. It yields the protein CASSLDLAWSEQFF.

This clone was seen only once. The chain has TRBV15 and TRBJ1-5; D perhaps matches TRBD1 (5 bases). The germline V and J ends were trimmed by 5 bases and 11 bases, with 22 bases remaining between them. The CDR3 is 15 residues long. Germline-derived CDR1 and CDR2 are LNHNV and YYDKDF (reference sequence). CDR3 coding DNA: TGTGCCACCAGCGACGTCCCCAGGGATCGTCCGGCCCAGCATTTT. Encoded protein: CATSDVPRDRPAQHF.

The CDR3 DNA reads as TGCGCCAGCAGCCAAGGCGGTACTAGCACAGATACGCAGTATTTT. This codes for CASSQGGTSTDTQYF. This chain joins TRBV4-3 and TRBJ2-3; no reliable D call. The CDR3 is 15 amino acids. Germline V gene sequence: CDR1 LGHNA, CDR2 YSLEER. Between the trimmed V and J ends, which lost 1 base and 0 bases, there was a span of 8 bases.

The CDR3: CASSPGGTVYEQYF. The CDR3 DNA follows: TGTGCCAGCAGCCCTGGCGGGACAGTCTACGAGCAGTACTTC. The genes are TRBV5-4 and TRBJ2-7, with D perhaps matching TRBD1 (7 bases). The germline CDR1 and CDR2 sequences are SGHNT and YYREEE (reference sequence). Trimming removed 4 bases at V and 3 bases at J, with 14 bases between. The CDR3 has 14 residues. Looking up the rest from reference TRBV5-4 and TRBJ2-7 gives the full variable domain: ETGVTQSPTHLIKTRGQQVTLRCSSQSGHNTVSWYQQALGQGPQFIFQYYREEENGRGNFPPRFSGLQFPNYSSELNVNALELDDSALYLCASSPGGTVYEQYFGPGTRLTVT.

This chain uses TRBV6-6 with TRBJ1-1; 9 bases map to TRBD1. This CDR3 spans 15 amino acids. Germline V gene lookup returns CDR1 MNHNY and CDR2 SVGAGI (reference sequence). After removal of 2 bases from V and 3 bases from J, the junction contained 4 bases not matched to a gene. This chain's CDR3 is CASSYGQGRDTEAFF. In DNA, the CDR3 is TGTGCCAGCAGTTACGGACAGGGGAGGGACACTGAAGCTTTCTTT.

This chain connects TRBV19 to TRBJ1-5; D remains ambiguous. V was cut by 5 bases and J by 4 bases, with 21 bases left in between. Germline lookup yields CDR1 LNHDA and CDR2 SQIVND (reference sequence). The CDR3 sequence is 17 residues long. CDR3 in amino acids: CASSPTPVGPGNQPQHF. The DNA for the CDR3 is TGTGCCAGTAGTCCCACCCCGGTTGGGCCGGGGAATCAGCCCCAGCATTTT.

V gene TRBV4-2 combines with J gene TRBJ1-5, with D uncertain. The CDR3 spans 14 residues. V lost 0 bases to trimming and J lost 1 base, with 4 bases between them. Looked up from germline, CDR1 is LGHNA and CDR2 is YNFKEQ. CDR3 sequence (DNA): TGTGCCAGCAGCCAAGAGGCCAGCAATCAGCCCCAGCATTTT. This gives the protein CASSQEASNQPQHF.

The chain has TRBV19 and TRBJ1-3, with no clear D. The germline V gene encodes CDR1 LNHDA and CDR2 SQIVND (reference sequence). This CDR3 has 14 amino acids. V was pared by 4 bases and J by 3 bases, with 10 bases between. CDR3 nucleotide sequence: TGTGCCAGTAGTACGGTACTAAATGGAAACACCATATATTTT. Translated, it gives CASSTVLNGNTIYF. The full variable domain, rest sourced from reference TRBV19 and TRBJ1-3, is DGGITQSPKYLFRKEGQNVTLSCEQNLNHDAMYWYRQDPGQGLRLIYYSQIVNDFQKGDIAEGYSVSREKKESFPLTVTSAQKNPTAFYLCASSTVLNGNTIYFGEGSWLTVV.

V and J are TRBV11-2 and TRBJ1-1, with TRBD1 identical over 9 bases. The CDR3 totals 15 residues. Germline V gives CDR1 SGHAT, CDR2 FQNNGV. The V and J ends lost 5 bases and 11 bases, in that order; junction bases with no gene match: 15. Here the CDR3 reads CASSRDSTGQGLAFF. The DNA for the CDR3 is TGTGCCAGCAGCCGCGATTCCACGGGACAGGGATTGGCTTTCTTT.

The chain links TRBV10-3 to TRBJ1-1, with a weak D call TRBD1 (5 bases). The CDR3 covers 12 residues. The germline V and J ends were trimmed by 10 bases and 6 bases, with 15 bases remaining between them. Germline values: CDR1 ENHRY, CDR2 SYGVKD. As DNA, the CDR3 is TGTGCCACCGGAAGGGGAATGCCTGAAGCTTTCTTT. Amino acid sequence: CATGRGMPEAFF.

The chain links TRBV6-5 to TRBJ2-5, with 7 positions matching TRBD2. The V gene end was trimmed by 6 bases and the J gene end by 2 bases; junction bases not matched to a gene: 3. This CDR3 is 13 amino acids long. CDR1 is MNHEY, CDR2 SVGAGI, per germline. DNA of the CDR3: TGTGCCAGCAGCATTAGCGGGCAAGAGACCCAGTACTTC. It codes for CASSISGQETQYF.

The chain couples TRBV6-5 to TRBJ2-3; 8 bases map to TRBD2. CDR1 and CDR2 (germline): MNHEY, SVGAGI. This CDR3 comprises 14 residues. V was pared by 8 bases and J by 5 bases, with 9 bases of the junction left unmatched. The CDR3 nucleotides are TGTGCCAGCCGTACCGGGGGGGTGAGAGATACGCAGTATTTT. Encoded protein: CASRTGGVRDTQYF.

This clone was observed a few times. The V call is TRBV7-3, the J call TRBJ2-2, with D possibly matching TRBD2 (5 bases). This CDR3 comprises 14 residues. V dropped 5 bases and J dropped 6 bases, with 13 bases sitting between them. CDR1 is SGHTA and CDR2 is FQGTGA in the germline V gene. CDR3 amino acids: CASSPRTGAGELFF. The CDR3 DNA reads TGTGCCAGCAGCCCCCGGACCGGGGCCGGGGAGCTGTTTTTT.

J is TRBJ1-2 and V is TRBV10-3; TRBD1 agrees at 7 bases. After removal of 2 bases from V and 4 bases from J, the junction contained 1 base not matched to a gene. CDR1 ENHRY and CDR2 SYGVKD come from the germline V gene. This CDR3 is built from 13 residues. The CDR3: CAISEGQVYGYTF. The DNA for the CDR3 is TGTGCCATCAGTGAGGGACAGGTCTATGGCTACACCTTC.

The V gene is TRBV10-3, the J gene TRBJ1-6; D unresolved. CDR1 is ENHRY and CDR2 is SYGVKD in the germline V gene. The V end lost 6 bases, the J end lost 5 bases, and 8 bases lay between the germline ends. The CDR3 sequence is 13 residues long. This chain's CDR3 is CAIRQNDNSPLHF. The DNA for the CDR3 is TGTGCCATCAGACAAAACGATAATTCACCCCTCCACTTT.

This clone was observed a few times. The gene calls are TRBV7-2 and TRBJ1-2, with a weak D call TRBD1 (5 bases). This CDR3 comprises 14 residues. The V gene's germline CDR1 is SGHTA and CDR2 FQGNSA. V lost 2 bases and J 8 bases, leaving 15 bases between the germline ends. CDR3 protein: CASSLTGSVLGYTF. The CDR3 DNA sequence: TGTGCCAGCAGCTTAACAGGATCAGTATTGGGCTACACCTTC.